This T cell receptor beta chain was profiled in a study of identical twins. The study's findings and limits: While abundant cord blood beta clonotypes carried fewer insertions, memory repertoires showed no such pattern.

TCRdb redid the calling of the 5' RACE reads with MiXCR, one entry per CDR3 protein. The sample has approximately 680,000 distinct CDR3 sequences, under 8.5% seen once; the top ten hold about 1.5%. This clonotype came up a few times. Its antigen is not known. The V gene's germline CDR1 is SQVTM and CDR2 ANQGSEA. Losses at the gene ends were 7 bases for V and 4 bases for J; bases not matched to a gene: 5. This CDR3 contains 13 residues. The same data also went into a second study, on yellow fever vaccine responses in identical twins.

Sequenced sample: PBMCs. The chain carries TRBV29-1 and TRBJ2-3, with 10 nucleotides matching TRBD1. The TCR sequence derives from a woman aged 18-29 years in good health. The CDR3 bases are TGCAGCGCCCGGGACAGGGGAGCAGATACGCAGTATTTT. Its translation: CSARDRGADTQYF.